The clone carrying this T cell receptor beta chain was observed a few times. This sample is drawn from a study of blood T cell repertoires in COVID-19. Study-wide context: Specimens from acute and convalescent COVID-19 originated in the United States, Italy and Spain.

This table comes from immunoSEQ multiplex PCR, and its TCRdb copy is limited to in-frame clones, with some not included. Of a few hundred thousand clones in the sample, 70% to 90% were seen once. The germline V gene has CDR1 PRHDT and CDR2 FYEKMQ (reference sequence). V gave up 6 bases and J gave up 3 bases, with 15 bases separating them. The length of the CDR3 is 16 residues. Those designated as exposed participants met a COVID-19 case within 2 weeks before study entry. The sequencing input was PBMCs or T cells enriched from blood (not recorded which). This receptor was obtained from a woman aged 50 to 65 who had been exposed to COVID-19. The chain recombines TRBV13 with TRBJ1-6, with unresolved D. CDR3 DNA sequence: TGTGCCAGCAGAATCGAGGGTGGGGTCTATAATTCACCCCTCCACTTT. This encodes CASRIEGGVYNSPLHF.